Below are 19 T cell receptor beta chains sequenced from a single sample in a study of cytomegalovirus exposure and HLA in healthy donors. The PCR had 60 Vbeta and 13 Jbeta primers. Assay used: immunoSEQ multiplex PCR; TCRdb lists only in-frame clones, some missing. The data contain about 69,000 clones, roughly 65% of them seen just once; the ten biggest clones take up 12% to 15%. Source material: PBMCs. Receptor source: a male donor in good health and CMV-seropositive.

This clone was counted between two and nine times. This chain links TRBV11-2 with TRBJ2-7, with 9 nucleotides matching TRBD1. This CDR3 is 15 amino acids long. With V trimmed by 5 bases and J by 5 bases, 10 bases remained unmatched. Per the germline V gene, CDR1 is SGHAT and CDR2 is FQNNGV. The CDR3 loop is CASSTGTGSFDEQYF. As DNA, the CDR3 is TGTGCCAGCAGCACCGGGACAGGGAGTTTCGACGAGCAGTACTTC.

This clone was counted only a few times. CDR3 sequence: CASSQGLAGYEQYF. CDR3 bases: TGTGCCAGCAGCCAGGGACTAGCGGGATACGAGCAGTACTTC. This chain connects TRBV6-5 to TRBJ2-7; TRBD2 matches 13 bases. The V segment lost 6 bases and the J segment 4 bases; nucleotides outside the gene matches: 3. Germline V gene sequence: CDR1 MNHEY, CDR2 SVGAGI. The CDR3 covers 14 residues.

The chain joins TRBV7-2 to TRBJ1-4; D unclear. There are 15 residues in the CDR3. Trimming left V 1 base short and J 8 bases short, with 14 bases between. Germline values: CDR1 SGHTA, CDR2 FQGNSA. DNA for the CDR3: TGTGCCAGCAGCTTAGGCGGCGCCCTTGGGGAAAAACTGTTTTTT. Encoded protein: CASSLGGALGEKLFF.

This clone was observed a single time. V usage is TRBV4-3 and J usage is TRBJ1-2, with 7 bases matching TRBD1. V gave up 0 bases and J gave up 7 bases; unmatched junction bases: 5. There are 14 residues in the CDR3. Germline V lookup: CDR1 LGHNA, CDR2 YSLEER. CDR3 in amino acids: CASSQDPGQVGYTF. As DNA, the CDR3 is TGCGCCAGCAGCCAAGATCCAGGACAGGTTGGCTACACCTTC.

This chain uses TRBV9 with TRBJ1-1; D is ambiguous. Germline V CDR1 and CDR2: SGDLS, YYNGEE. Trimming stripped 4 bases from V and 0 bases from J, with 7 bases between. The CDR3 extends over 13 amino acids. The CDR3 is CASSLQVNTEAFF. CDR3 nucleotides: TGTGCCAGCAGCCTCCAGGTGAACACTGAAGCTTTCTTT.

The rearrangement links TRBV2 to TRBJ2-3, with TRBD2 as a possible D gene (6 bases). The ends were cut back, 6 bases at V and 6 bases at J, with 7 bases in the middle. Germline CDR1 SNHLY, CDR2 FYNNEI. The CDR3 loop spans 11 amino acids. The CDR3 reads CASRRGDTQYF. For the CDR3, the DNA is TGTGCCAGCAGACGGGGGGATACGCAGTATTTT.

This clone was seen just once. DNA for the CDR3: TGTGCCAGCCTCTCTAGAGGAGGTTCACCCCTCCACTTT. This codes for CASLSRGGSPLHF. The chain couples TRBV2 to TRBJ1-6; D ambiguous. Germline V gene data show CDR1 as SNHLY and CDR2 as FYNNEI. The CDR3 is 13 amino acids. Trimming left V 8 bases short and J 9 bases short, with 14 bases between.

This chain connects TRBV19 to TRBJ2-3; 8 bases agree with TRBD2. CDR1 LNHDA and CDR2 SQIVND come from the germline V gene (reference sequence). The CDR3 is 17 amino acids. The V and J ends lost 3 bases and 4 bases, in that order; junction bases with no gene match: 12. The CDR3: CASSMPGLGGGSDTQYF. DNA of the CDR3: TGTGCCAGTAGTATGCCTGGGTTGGGCGGGGGGTCAGATACGCAGTATTTT. Using reference TRBV19 and TRBJ2-3 for the parts outside the CDR3, the full variable domain is DGGITQSPKYLFRKEGQNVTLSCEQNLNHDAMYWYRQDPGQGLRLIYYSQIVNDFQKGDIAEGYSVSREKKESFPLTVTSAQKNPTAFYLCASSMPGLGGGSDTQYFGPGTRLTVL.

CDR3 residues: CASSLGGGTEAFF. DNA for the CDR3: TGTGCCAGCAGCTTGGGAGGGGGCACTGAAGCTTTCTTT. The V call is TRBV5-4, the J call TRBJ1-1, with D maybe TRBD1 (6 bases). Germline CDR1 reads SGHNT; CDR2 reads YYREEE (reference sequence). This CDR3 has 13 residues. The V gene lost 0 bases and the J gene lost 4 bases, with 7 bases spanning the gap.

This clone was recorded a few times. The chain employs TRBV19 and TRBJ2-7; a possible D gene is TRBD1 (6 bases). The V and J ends lost 2 bases and 6 bases respectively, with 14 bases between them. CDR1 is LNHDA and CDR2 is SQIVND in the germline V gene (reference sequence). The CDR3 extends over 14 amino acids. CDR3 protein: CASSISGAQREQYF. The CDR3, as DNA: TGTGCCAGTAGTATATCAGGGGCCCAACGCGAGCAGTACTTC.

This clone rates as medium-sized (0.01 to 0.1%). The chain recombines TRBV11-2 with TRBJ2-5; D call uncertain. CDR3 length equals 14 residues. In germline, CDR1 is SGHAT, CDR2 FQNNGV. V shed 1 base and J shed 2 bases, with 8 bases lying between them. CDR3 nucleotide sequence: TGTGCCAGCAGCTTAGTTGGCAGTCAAGAGACCCAGTACTTC. Its translation is CASSLVGSQETQYF.

This clone showed up just a few times. V usage is TRBV7-9 and J usage is TRBJ2-3; TRBD1 agrees at 8 bases. The ends lost 2 bases at V and 4 bases at J; junction bases unmatched: 2. CDR1 and CDR2 (germline): SEHNR, FQNEAQ (reference sequence). This CDR3 comprises 14 residues. This CDR3 is CASSLTGGADTQYF. The CDR3 region has the DNA TGTGCCAGCAGCTTAACAGGGGGAGCAGATACGCAGTATTTT. Looking up the rest from reference TRBV7-9 and TRBJ2-3 gives the full variable domain: DTGVSQNPRHKITKRGQNVTFRCDPISEHNRLYWYRQTLGQGPEFLTYFQNEAQLEKSRLLSDRFSAERPKGSFSTLEIQRTEQGDSAMYLCASSLTGGADTQYFGPGTRLTVL.

The chain joins TRBV27 to TRBJ1-5, with D possibly matching TRBD1 (6 bases). The V gene's germline CDR1 is MNHEY and CDR2 SMNVEV (reference sequence). Trimming cost V 4 bases and J 7 bases, with 14 bases left between them. The CDR3 extends over 14 amino acids. The CDR3 bases are TGTGCCAGCAGTTATATTGGGGGCTTGCAGCCCCAGCATTTT. The encoded protein is CASSYIGGLQPQHF.

The chain couples TRBV6-1 to TRBJ1-2; 11 nucleotides match TRBD1. This CDR3 has 15 amino acids. The germline V gene encodes CDR1 MNHNS and CDR2 SASEGT. V lost 10 bases to trimming and J lost 2 bases; unmatched junction nucleotides: 9. The CDR3 DNA reads TGTGCCACTGGGGGGACAGGGGGTTCAAACTATGGCTACACCTTC. Encoded protein: CATGGTGGSNYGYTF.

The chain links TRBV6-6 to TRBJ2-5, with a tentative D call TRBD2 (7 bases). Germline V gene data show CDR1 as MNHNY and CDR2 as SVGAGI (reference sequence). Trimming left V 10 bases short and J 0 bases short, with 15 bases between. The CDR3 sequence is 14 residues long. CDR3 amino acids: CATGRGGHQETQYF. In DNA form, the CDR3 reads TGTGCCACCGGAAGGGGGGGGCACCAAGAGACCCAGTACTTC.

This chain connects TRBV19 to TRBJ1-1; D may be TRBD1 (5 bases). V lost 1 base and J 4 bases, leaving 16 bases between the germline ends. The CDR3 loop spans 16 amino acids. Germline V CDR1 and CDR2: LNHDA, SQIVND (reference sequence). CDR3 loop: CASSIGRRGLATEAFF. CDR3 DNA sequence: TGTGCCAGTAGTATAGGACGGAGGGGTTTGGCCACTGAAGCTTTCTTT.

The chain joins TRBV11-1 to TRBJ1-5; a possible D gene is TRBD1 (6 bases). Trimming stripped 4 bases from V and 6 bases from J, with 10 bases between. Germline assignment: CDR1 SGHAT and CDR2 FQDESV (reference sequence). CDR3 length: 13 residues. CDR3 amino acids: CASSSIQGQPQHF. The CDR3 nucleotides are TGTGCCAGCAGCTCAATACAGGGTCAGCCCCAGCATTTT.

The sample holds one count of this clone. This chain joins TRBV19 and TRBJ1-5, with D unresolved. The germline V gene encodes CDR1 LNHDA and CDR2 SQIVND (reference sequence). This CDR3 is built from 14 residues. The germline V and J ends were trimmed by 10 bases and 3 bases, with 16 bases remaining between them. The CDR3 loop reads CAIGRDSFNQPQHF. The CDR3 coding sequence is TGTGCCATCGGGAGGGATTCATTCAATCAGCCCCAGCATTTT.

The chain carries TRBV9 and TRBJ1-5, with D possibly TRBD1 on 5 matching bases. V was trimmed by 0 bases and J by 2 bases, leaving 9 bases between them. Germline loops: CDR1 SGDLS, CDR2 YYNGEE. The CDR3 extends over 15 amino acids. CDR3 sequence reads: CASSVDPTGNQPQHF. The DNA for the CDR3 is TGTGCCAGCAGCGTAGACCCGACAGGCAATCAGCCCCAGCATTTT.